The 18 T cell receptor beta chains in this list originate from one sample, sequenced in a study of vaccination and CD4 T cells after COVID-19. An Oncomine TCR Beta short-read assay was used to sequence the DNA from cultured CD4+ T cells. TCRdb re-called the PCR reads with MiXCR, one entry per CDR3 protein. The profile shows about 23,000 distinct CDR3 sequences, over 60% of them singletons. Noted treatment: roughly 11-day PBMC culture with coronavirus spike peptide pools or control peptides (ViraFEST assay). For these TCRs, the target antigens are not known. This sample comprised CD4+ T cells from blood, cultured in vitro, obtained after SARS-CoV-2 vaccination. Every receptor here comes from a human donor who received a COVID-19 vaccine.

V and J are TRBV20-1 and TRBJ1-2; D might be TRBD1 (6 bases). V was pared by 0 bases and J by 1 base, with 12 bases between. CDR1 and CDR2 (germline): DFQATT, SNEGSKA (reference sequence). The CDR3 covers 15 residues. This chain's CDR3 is CSARDLAQGNYGYTF. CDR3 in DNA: TGCAGTGCTAGAGATTTGGCACAGGGTAACTATGGCTACACCTTC.

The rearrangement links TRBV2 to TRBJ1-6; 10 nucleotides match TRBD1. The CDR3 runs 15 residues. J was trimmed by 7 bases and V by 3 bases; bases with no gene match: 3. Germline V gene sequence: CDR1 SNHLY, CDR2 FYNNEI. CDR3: CASSDDRGLNSPLHF. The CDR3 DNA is TGTGCCAGCAGTGATGACAGGGGGCTCAATTCACCCCTCCACTTT. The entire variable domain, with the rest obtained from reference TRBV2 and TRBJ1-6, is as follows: EPEVTQTPSHQVTQMGQEVILRCVPISNHLYFYWYRQILGQKVEFLVSFYNNEISEKSEIFDDQFSVERPDGSNFTLKIRSTKLEDSAMYFCASSDDRGLNSPLHFGNGTRLTVT.

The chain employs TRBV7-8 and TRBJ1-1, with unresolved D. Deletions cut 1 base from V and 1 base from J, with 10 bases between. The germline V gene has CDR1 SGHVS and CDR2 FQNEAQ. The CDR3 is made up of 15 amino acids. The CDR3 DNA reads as TGTGCCAGCAGCTTAGGTGGGGAGGGGAACACTGAAGCTTTCTTT. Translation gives CASSLGGEGNTEAFF.

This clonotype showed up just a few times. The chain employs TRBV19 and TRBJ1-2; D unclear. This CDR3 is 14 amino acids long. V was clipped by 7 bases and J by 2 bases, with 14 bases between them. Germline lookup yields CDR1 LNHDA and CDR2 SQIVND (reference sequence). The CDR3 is CASITTRENYGYTF. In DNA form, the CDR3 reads TGTGCCAGTATCACCACCCGGGAAAACTATGGCTACACCTTC.

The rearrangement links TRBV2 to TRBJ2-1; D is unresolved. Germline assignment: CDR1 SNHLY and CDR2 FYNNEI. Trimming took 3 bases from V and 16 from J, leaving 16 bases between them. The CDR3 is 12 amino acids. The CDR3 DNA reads TGTGCCAGCAGTGATGATTGGTCCCAAGAATTCTTC. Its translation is CASSDDWSQEFF. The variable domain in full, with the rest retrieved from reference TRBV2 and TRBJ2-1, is EPEVTQTPSHQVTQMGQEVILRCVPISNHLYFYWYRQILGQKVEFLVSFYNNEISEKSEIFDDQFSVERPDGSNFTLKIRSTKLEDSAMYFCASSDDWSQEFFGPGTRLTVL.

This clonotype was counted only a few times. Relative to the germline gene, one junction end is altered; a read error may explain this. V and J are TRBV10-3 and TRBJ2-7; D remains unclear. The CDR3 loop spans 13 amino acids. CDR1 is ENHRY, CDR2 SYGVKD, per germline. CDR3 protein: CASSLGNSYEQYF. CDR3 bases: TGTGCCAGCAGTCTGGGCAACTCCTACGAGCAGTACTTC.

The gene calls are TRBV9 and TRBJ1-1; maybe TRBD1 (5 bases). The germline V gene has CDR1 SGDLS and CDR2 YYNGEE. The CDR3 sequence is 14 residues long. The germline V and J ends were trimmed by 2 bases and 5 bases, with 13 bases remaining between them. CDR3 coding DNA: TGTGCCAGCAGCGTGGGGCAGGCCGGGACTGAAGCTTTCTTT. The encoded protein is CASSVGQAGTEAFF. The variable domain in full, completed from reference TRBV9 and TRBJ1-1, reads DSGVTQTPKHLITATGQRVTLRCSPRSGDLSVYWYQQSLDQGLQFLIQYYNGEERAKGNILERFSAQQFPDLHSELNLSSLELGDSALYFCASSVGQAGTEAFFGQGTRLTVV.

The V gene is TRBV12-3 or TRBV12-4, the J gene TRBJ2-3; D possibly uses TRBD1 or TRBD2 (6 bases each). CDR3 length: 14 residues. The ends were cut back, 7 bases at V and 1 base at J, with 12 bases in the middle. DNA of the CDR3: TGTGCCAGCACTCTGGGGGGCCGCACAGATACGCAGTATTTT. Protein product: CASTLGGRTDTQYF.

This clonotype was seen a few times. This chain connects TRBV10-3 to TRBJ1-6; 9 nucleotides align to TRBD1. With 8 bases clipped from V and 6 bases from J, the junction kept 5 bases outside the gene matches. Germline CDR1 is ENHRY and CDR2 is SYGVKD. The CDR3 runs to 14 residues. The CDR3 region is CAIGGQGRNSPLHF. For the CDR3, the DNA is TGTGCCATCGGGGGACAGGGTCGTAATTCACCCCTCCACTTT.

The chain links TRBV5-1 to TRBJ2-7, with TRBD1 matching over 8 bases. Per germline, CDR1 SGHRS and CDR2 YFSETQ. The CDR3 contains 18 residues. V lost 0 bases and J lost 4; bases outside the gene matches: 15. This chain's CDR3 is CASSLEMGPRGPGYEQYF. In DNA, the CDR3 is TGCGCCAGCAGCTTGGAGATGGGCCCCAGGGGGCCAGGTTACGAGCAGTACTTC.

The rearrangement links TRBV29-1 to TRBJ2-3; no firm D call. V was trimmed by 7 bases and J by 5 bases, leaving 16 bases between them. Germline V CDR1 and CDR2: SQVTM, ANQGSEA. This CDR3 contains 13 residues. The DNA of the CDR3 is TGCAGCGCACGGACGCGACAAATAGATACGCAGTATTTT. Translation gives CSARTRQIDTQYF.

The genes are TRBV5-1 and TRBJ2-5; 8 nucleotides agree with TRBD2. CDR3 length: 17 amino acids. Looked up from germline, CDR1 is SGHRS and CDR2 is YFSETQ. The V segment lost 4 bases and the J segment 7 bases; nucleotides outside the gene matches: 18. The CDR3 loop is CASSHGGSGALSGTQYF. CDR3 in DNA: TGCGCCAGCAGCCACGGGGGTAGCGGGGCCCTCTCAGGGACCCAGTACTTC.

CDR3 DNA: TGTGCCAGTAGTATCGACAGGGGGACTGAAGCTTTCTTT. Its protein product is CASSIDRGTEAFF. J is TRBJ1-1 and V is TRBV19; 9 positions agree with TRBD1. Germline V gene data show CDR1 as LNHDA and CDR2 as SQIVND (reference sequence). The CDR3 runs to 13 residues. The J segment lost 5 bases and the V segment lost 3 bases, leaving 1 base of the junction unmatched.

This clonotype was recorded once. The DNA for the CDR3 is TGTGCCAGCAGTCCGATGACTAGCGTTATCCCAGATACGCAGTATTTT. Its translation: CASSPMTSVIPDTQYF. J is TRBJ2-3 and V is TRBV6-1; 8 nucleotides agree with TRBD2. The ends lost 5 bases at V and 4 bases at J; junction bases unmatched: 11. Germline loops: CDR1 MNHNS, CDR2 SASEGT. CDR3 size: 16 residues.

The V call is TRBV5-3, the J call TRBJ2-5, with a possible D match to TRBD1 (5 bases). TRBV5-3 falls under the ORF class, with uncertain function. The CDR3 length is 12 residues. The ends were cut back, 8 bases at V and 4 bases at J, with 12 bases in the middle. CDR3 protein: CARKGMPETQYF. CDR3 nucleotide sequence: TGTGCCAGGAAGGGGATGCCAGAGACCCAGTACTTC.

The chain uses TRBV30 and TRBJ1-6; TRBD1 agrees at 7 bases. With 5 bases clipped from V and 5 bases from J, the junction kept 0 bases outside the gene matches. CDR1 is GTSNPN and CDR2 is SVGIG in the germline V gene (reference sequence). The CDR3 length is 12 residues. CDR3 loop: CAWDRDNSPLHF. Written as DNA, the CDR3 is TGTGCCTGGGACAGGGATAATTCACCCCTCCACTTT.

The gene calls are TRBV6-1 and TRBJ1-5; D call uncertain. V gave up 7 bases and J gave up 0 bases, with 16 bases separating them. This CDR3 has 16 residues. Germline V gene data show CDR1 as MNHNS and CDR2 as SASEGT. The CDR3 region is CASTGMWLNSNQPQHF. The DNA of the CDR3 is TGTGCCAGCACCGGGATGTGGCTAAATAGCAATCAGCCCCAGCATTTT.

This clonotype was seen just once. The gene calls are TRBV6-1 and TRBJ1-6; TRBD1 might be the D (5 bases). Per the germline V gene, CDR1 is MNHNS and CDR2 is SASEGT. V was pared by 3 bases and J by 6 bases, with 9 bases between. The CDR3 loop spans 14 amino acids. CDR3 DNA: TGTGCCAGCAGTGACAGGGCTGGTAATTCACCCCTCCACTTT. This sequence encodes CASSDRAGNSPLHF.